These 26 T cell receptor beta chains were all obtained from the same sample, sequenced in a study of T cell responses to AZD1222 COVID-19 vaccine. The method was immunoSEQ multiplex PCR; TCRdb's version includes in-frame clones alone and lacks a portion of them. The table lists roughly 150,000 clones, roughly 90% of them singletons. The sample here was peripheral blood, taken 28 days after the second AZD1222 dose. The receptors stem from an adult who received the AZD1222 COVID-19 vaccine.

The V call is TRBV7-8, the J call TRBJ2-2, with D possibly TRBD1 on 5 matching bases. This CDR3 has 14 residues. Germline lookup yields CDR1 SGHVS and CDR2 FQNEAQ. V was trimmed by 3 bases and J by 7 bases, leaving 12 bases between them. CDR3 coding DNA: TGTGCCAGCAGCTTCCGGACAAAACTCGGGGAGCTGTTTTTT. It encodes CASSFRTKLGELFF.

The rearrangement links TRBV14 to TRBJ1-5; the D gene is possibly TRBD1 (6 bases). The CDR3 sequence is 18 residues long. V was cut by 4 bases and J by 4 bases, with 23 bases left in between. Germline V gene lookup returns CDR1 SGHDN and CDR2 FVKESK. The DNA of the CDR3 is TGTGCCAGCAGCCGGGGGATAACCCCGGGACAAGGGAATCAGCCCCAGCATTTT. It specifies CASSRGITPGQGNQPQHF.

The J gene is TRBJ2-2, the V gene TRBV13; D is perhaps TRBD1 (5 bases). Between the trimmed V and J ends, which lost 5 bases and 2 bases, there was a span of 15 bases. The CDR3 consists of 16 residues. Germline CDR1 and CDR2: PRHDT and FYEKMQ (reference sequence). The CDR3 reads CASSVDRQLNTGELFF. The CDR3 DNA sequence: TGTGCCAGCAGCGTAGATCGACAGTTAAACACCGGGGAGCTGTTTTTT.

The chain uses TRBV25-1 and TRBJ2-7; no reliable D call. This CDR3 has 15 residues. V was cut by 3 bases and J by 3 bases, with 15 bases left in between. The V gene's germline CDR1 is MGHDK and CDR2 SYGVNS. This CDR3 is CASSDGPAASYEQYF. CDR3 bases: TGTGCCAGCAGTGACGGCCCGGCAGCTAGCTACGAGCAGTACTTC.

This clone was counted once. V gene TRBV16 combines with J gene TRBJ2-7; D remains ambiguous. The germline V gene has CDR1 KGHSY and CDR2 FQNENV. V was trimmed by 3 bases and J by 1 base, leaving 7 bases between them. The CDR3 totals 13 residues. In DNA, the CDR3 is TGTGCCAGCAGCCAGGACGGATCCTACGAGCAGTACTTC. Translated: CASSQDGSYEQYF.

The J gene is TRBJ1-3, the V gene TRBV7-2, with D hard to call. The CDR3 totals 13 residues. CDR1 and CDR2 from the germline V gene are SGHTA and FQGNSA. V lost 5 bases to trimming and J lost 3 bases, with 8 bases between them. The chain's CDR3 is CASSDAHGNTIYF. The CDR3 coding sequence is TGTGCCAGCAGCGACGCTCATGGAAACACCATATATTTT.

The chain carries TRBV15 and TRBJ2-2, with TRBD1 matching 9 bases. Germline CDR1 and CDR2: LNHNV and YYDKDF (reference sequence). The CDR3 loop spans 16 amino acids. J was trimmed by 0 bases and V by 7 bases; bases with no gene match: 6. CDR3 region: CATIKGDRANTGELFF. In nucleotides, the CDR3 is TGTGCCACCATTAAGGGGGACAGGGCGAACACCGGGGAGCTGTTTTTT.

The chain uses TRBV7-2 and TRBJ1-4; 7 nucleotides agree with TRBD1. The CDR3 has 15 residues. Germline V gene lookup returns CDR1 SGHTA and CDR2 FQGNSA. The V segment lost 3 bases and the J segment 4 bases; nucleotides outside the gene matches: 5. The CDR3 DNA follows: TGTGCCAGCAGCTTTTACAGGGGACTTAATGAAAAACTGTTTTTT. It encodes CASSFYRGLNEKLFF.

CDR3 sequence reads: CASSFEGARSKNIQYF. DNA of the CDR3: TGTGCCAGCAGTTTCGAGGGGGCGCGCTCCAAAAACATTCAGTACTTC. The chain combines TRBV28 with TRBJ2-4; 7 bases are a match to TRBD1. V trimming: 3 bases; J trimming: 2 bases; junction bases outside the gene matches: 7. CDR3 size: 16 residues. From germline, CDR1 is MDHEN and CDR2 SYDVKM.

The chain uses TRBV4-1 and TRBJ1-1; D remains unclear. The CDR3 runs 14 residues. Germline-derived CDR1 and CDR2 are MGHRA and YSYEKL. Trimming took 1 base from V and 1 from J, leaving 7 bases between them. This CDR3 is CASSQAQTNTEAFF. In DNA, the CDR3 is TGCGCCAGCAGCCAAGCACAGACGAACACTGAAGCTTTCTTT.

The CDR3 spells CASSEGQGSFQDTQYF. Written as DNA, the CDR3 is TGTGCCAGCAGCGAGGGACAGGGGTCTTTCCAAGATACGCAGTATTTT. The chain links TRBV25-1 to TRBJ2-3, with 10 bases fitting TRBD1. The CDR3 length is 16 residues. V shed 6 bases and J 5 bases; nucleotides not matched to a gene: 11. The germline V gene encodes CDR1 MGHDK and CDR2 SYGVNS. Variable domain in full (rest from reference TRBV25-1 and TRBJ2-3): EADIYQTPRYLVIGTGKKITLECSQTMGHDKMYWYQQDPGMELHLIHYSYGVNSTEKGDLSSESTVSRIRTEHFPLTLESARPSHTSQYLCASSEGQGSFQDTQYFGPGTRLTVL.

This chain links TRBV27 with TRBJ1-1; perhaps TRBD1 as D (6 bases). This CDR3 is built from 13 residues. In germline, CDR1 is MNHEY, CDR2 SMNVEV (reference sequence). V shed 8 bases and J shed 5 bases, with 15 bases lying between them. CDR3 DNA sequence: TGTGCCAGCTCAAACCAGGGGTGGACTGAAGCTTTCTTT. The encoded protein is CASSNQGWTEAFF.

V is TRBV3-1 (or the pseudogene TRBV3-2) and J is TRBJ2-1; D is uncertain. V lost 5 bases, J lost 7 bases, and 9 bases lay in between. Germline lookup yields CDR1 LGHDT and CDR2 YNNKEL (reference sequence). The CDR3 is made up of 12 amino acids. In nucleotides, the CDR3 is TGTGCCAGCAGCAAGGATTGGAATGAGCAGTTCTTC. The encoded protein is CASSKDWNEQFF.

The chain carries TRBV14 and TRBJ2-7; D possibly corresponds to TRBD2 (5 bases). The germline V gene encodes CDR1 SGHDN and CDR2 FVKESK. The CDR3 covers 12 residues. V lost 1 base, J lost 5 bases, and 6 bases lay in between. The CDR3: CASSQVSDEQYF. CDR3 nucleotides: TGTGCCAGCAGCCAAGTTAGCGACGAGCAGTACTTC.

The V gene is TRBV4-2, the J gene TRBJ1-2, with D maybe TRBD1 (6 bases). The V end was cut by 6 bases, the J end by 4 bases, with 12 bases between. This CDR3 has 13 amino acids. Germline V gene sequence: CDR1 LGHNA, CDR2 YNFKEQ. CDR3 protein: CASRGGLGYGYTF. The CDR3 DNA is TGTGCCAGCAGAGGGGGGCTCGGCTATGGCTACACCTTC.

The rearrangement links TRBV11-2 to TRBJ2-7; 10 positions match TRBD2. The trim removed 4 bases at V and 6 bases at J, leaving 9 bases unmatched. Germline V gives CDR1 SGHAT, CDR2 FQNNGV. The CDR3 has 15 residues. CDR3 region: CASSYTTSGGAEQYF. The CDR3, as DNA: TGTGCCAGCAGCTATACGACGAGCGGGGGGGCCGAGCAGTACTTC.

The J gene is TRBJ2-7, the V gene TRBV19; 8 bases match TRBD2. The CDR3 is 17 amino acids. V was pared by 9 bases and J by 6 bases, with 22 bases of the junction left unmatched. From germline, CDR1 is LNHDA and CDR2 SQIVND (reference sequence). In DNA form, the CDR3 reads TGTGCCAGCGCCCCCAATAATGGCGGGAGGATCGGGAGCGAGCAGTACTTC. It yields the protein CASAPNNGGRIGSEQYF.

V usage is TRBV7-9 and J usage is TRBJ2-3, with TRBD1 identical over 7 bases. This CDR3 spans 15 amino acids. V lost 3 bases and J lost 2; bases outside the gene matches: 5. Germline V gene sequence: CDR1 SEHNR, CDR2 FQNEAQ (reference sequence). This CDR3 is CASSFVTGITDTQYF. The CDR3 DNA sequence: TGTGCCAGCAGCTTTGTGACAGGGATCACAGATACGCAGTATTTT. The full variable domain, in which reference TRBV7-9 and TRBJ2-3 provide the parts outside the CDR3, is DTGVSQNPRHKITKRGQNVTFRCDPISEHNRLYWYRQTLGQGPEFLTYFQNEAQLEKSRLLSDRFSAERPKGSFSTLEIQRTEQGDSAMYLCASSFVTGITDTQYFGPGTRLTVL.

This chain connects TRBV5-5 to TRBJ2-3; 12 bases map to TRBD2. Trimming took 5 bases from V and 2 from J; bases not matched to a gene: 12. This CDR3 contains 18 residues. CDR1 and CDR2 from the germline V gene are SGHKS and YYEKEE (reference sequence). CDR3 bases: TGTGCCAGCAGGGCGAATCCGACTAGCGGGGGAAACACAGATACGCAGTATTTT. It yields the protein CASRANPTSGGNTDTQYF.

J is TRBJ1-6 and V is TRBV9; D not certain. This CDR3 is built from 14 residues. Per the germline V gene, CDR1 is SGDLS and CDR2 is YYNGEE. The V end lost 3 bases, the J end lost 5 bases, and 9 bases lay between the germline ends. CDR3 protein: CASSADGDNSPLHF. As DNA, the CDR3 is TGTGCCAGCAGCGCGGACGGCGATAATTCACCCCTCCACTTT.

The V call is TRBV5-1, the J call TRBJ2-5, with 7 bases lining up with TRBD1. Trimming removed 2 bases from V and 2 bases from J; junction bases left unmatched: 6. This CDR3 comprises 15 residues. Germline V lookup: CDR1 SGHRS, CDR2 YFSETQ. The CDR3, as DNA: TGCGCCAGCAGCTTTGAGGGACAGCCTCAAGAGACCCAGTACTTC. Amino acid sequence: CASSFEGQPQETQYF.

This clone has a handful of counts. This sequence joins TRBV7-9 and TRBJ1-6; the D gene is possibly TRBD1 (5 bases). Per germline, CDR1 SEHNR and CDR2 FQNEAQ (reference sequence). V shed 5 bases and J shed 0 bases, with 14 bases lying between them. The CDR3 has 17 amino acids. Here the CDR3 DNA reads TGTGCCAGCAGCCGAAAGACAGCCAGCTCCTATAATTCACCCCTCCACTTT. It is translated as CASSRKTASSYNSPLHF.

This clone was found once. The V call is TRBV14, the J call TRBJ2-7; the match to TRBD1 covers 8 bases. Germline loops: CDR1 SGHDN, CDR2 FVKESK. CDR3 size: 15 residues. Trimming removed 4 bases from V and 3 bases from J; junction bases left unmatched: 8. The CDR3 reads CASSLTTGESYEQYF. The CDR3, as DNA: TGTGCCAGCAGCCTTACGACAGGGGAAAGCTACGAGCAGTACTTC. The whole variable domain, remainder taken from reference TRBV14 and TRBJ2-7, is EAGVTQFPSHSVIEKGQTVTLRCDPISGHDNLYWYRRVMGKEIKFLLHFVKESKQDESGMPNNRFLAERTGGTYSTLKVQPAELEDSGVYFCASSLTTGESYEQYFGPGTRLTVT.

In DNA form, the CDR3 reads TGTGCCGGGGGAGGGGGCCCCACTGAAGCTTTCTTT. Encoded protein: CAGGGGPTEAFF. The V and J genes are TRBV4-2 and TRBJ1-1, with 7 bases aligning to TRBD1. Trimming took 11 bases from V and 4 from J; bases not matched to a gene: 7. CDR1 is LGHNA and CDR2 is YNFKEQ in the germline V gene. The CDR3 contains 12 residues.

The V call is TRBV5-4, the J call TRBJ1-4; D perhaps matches TRBD1 (6 bases). This CDR3 has 13 amino acids. Trimming removed 3 bases at V and 8 bases at J, with 11 bases between. CDR1 and CDR2 from the germline V gene are SGHNT and YYREEE (reference sequence). This CDR3 is CASSSDRFEKLFF. CDR3 nucleotides: TGTGCCAGCAGCTCCGACAGGTTCGAAAAACTGTTTTTT.

The chain recombines TRBV6-2 or TRBV6-3 with TRBJ2-3, with 7 bases identical to TRBD2. This CDR3 comprises 14 residues. Germline V gene sequence: CDR1 MNHEY, CDR2 SVGEGT. The V segment lost 2 bases and the J segment 6 bases; nucleotides outside the gene matches: 5. The DNA for the CDR3 is TGTGCCAGCAGTTACGGCGGGAGCTCGGATACGCAGTATTTT. This translates into CASSYGGSSDTQYF.